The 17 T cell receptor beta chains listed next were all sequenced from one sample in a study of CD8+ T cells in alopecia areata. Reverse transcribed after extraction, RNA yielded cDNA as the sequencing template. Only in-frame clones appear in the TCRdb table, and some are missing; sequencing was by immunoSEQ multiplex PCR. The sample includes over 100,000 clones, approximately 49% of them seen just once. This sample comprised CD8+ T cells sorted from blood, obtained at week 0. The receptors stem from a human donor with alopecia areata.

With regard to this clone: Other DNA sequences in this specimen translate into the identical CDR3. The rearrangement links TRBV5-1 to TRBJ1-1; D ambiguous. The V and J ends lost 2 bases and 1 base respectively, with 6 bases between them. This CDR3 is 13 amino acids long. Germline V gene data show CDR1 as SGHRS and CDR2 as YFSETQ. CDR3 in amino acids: CASSLKGNTEAFF. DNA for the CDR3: TGCGCCAGCAGCTTAAAGGGGAACACTGAAGCTTTCTTT.

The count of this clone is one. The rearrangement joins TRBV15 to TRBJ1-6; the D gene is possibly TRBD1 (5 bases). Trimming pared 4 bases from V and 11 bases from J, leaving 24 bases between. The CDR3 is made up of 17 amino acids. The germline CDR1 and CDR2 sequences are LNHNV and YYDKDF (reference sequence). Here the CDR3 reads CATSTLPQGASGPPLHF. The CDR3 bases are TGTGCCACCAGCACTTTGCCGCAGGGCGCGAGCGGTCCACCCCTCCACTTT. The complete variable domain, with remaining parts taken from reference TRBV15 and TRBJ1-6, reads DAMVIQNPRYQVTQFGKPVTLSCSQTLNHNVMYWYQQKSSQAPKLLFHYYDKDFNNEADTPDNFQSRRPNTSFCFLDIRSPGLGDTAMYLCATSTLPQGASGPPLHFGNGTRLTVT.

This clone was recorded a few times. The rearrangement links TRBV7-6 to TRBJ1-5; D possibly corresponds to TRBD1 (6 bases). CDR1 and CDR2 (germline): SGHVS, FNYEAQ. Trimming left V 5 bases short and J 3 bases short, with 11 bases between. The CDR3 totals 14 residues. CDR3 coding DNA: TGTGCCAGCAGCCGAGGACAGTCCAATCAGCCCCAGCATTTT. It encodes CASSRGQSNQPQHF.

CDR3 residues: CASSLSGQYEQYF. CDR3 DNA: TGCGCCAGCAGCCTCAGTGGCCAGTACGAGCAGTACTTC. This chain links TRBV4-1 with TRBJ2-5, with D unclear. The DNA end is a closer match to TRBJ2-7, so the J assignment may be wrong. Germline CDR1 and CDR2: MGHRA and YSYEKL. CDR3 size: 13 residues.

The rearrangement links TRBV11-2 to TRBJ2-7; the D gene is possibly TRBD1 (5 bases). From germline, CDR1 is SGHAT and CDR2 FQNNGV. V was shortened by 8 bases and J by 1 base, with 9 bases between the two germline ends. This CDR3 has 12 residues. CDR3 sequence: CASGQGSYEQYF. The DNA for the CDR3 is TGTGCCAGCGGACAAGGGTCCTACGAGCAGTACTTC.

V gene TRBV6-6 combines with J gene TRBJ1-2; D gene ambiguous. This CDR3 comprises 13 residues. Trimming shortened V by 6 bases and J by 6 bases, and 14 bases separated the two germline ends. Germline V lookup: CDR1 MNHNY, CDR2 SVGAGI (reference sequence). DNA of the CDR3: TGTGCCAGCAGCCATGATCGGGTGGATGGCTACACCTTC. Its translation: CASSHDRVDGYTF.

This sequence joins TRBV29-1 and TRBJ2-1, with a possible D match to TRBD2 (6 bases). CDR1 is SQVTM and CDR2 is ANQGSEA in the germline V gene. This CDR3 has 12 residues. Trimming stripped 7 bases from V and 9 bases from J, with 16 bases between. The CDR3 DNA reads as TGCAGCGCCCAGTCGGGGGAGGCTGAGCAGTTCTTC. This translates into CSAQSGEAEQFF.

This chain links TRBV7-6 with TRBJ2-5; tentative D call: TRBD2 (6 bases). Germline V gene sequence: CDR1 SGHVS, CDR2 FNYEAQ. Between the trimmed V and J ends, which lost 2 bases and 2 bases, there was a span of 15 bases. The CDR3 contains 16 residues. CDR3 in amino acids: CASSLNDLRGQETQYF. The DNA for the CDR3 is TGTGCCAGCAGCTTAAACGACCTACGGGGGCAAGAGACCCAGTACTTC.

CDR3 in DNA: TGTGCCAGCAGCTTTCGTGACAGGGCGATTAGTCAGCCCCAGCATTTT. It encodes CASSFRDRAISQPQHF. The chain uses TRBV5-6 and TRBJ1-5, with 7 bases identical to TRBD1. V gave up 2 bases and J gave up 6 bases; unmatched junction bases: 11. CDR1 is SGHDT and CDR2 is YYEEEE in the germline V gene. The CDR3 totals 16 residues. Full variable domain (outside the CDR3, taken from reference TRBV5-6 and TRBJ1-5): DAGVTQSPTHLIKTRGQQVTLRCSPKSGHDTVSWYQQALGQGPQFIFQYYEEEERQRGNFPDRFSGHQFPNYSSELNVNALLLGDSALYLCASSFRDRAISQPQHFGDGTRLSIL.

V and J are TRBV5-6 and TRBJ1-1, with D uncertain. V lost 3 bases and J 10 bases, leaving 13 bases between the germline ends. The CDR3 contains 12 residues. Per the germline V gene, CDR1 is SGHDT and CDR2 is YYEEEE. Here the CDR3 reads CASSSGPIRAFF. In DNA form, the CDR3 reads TGTGCCAGCAGCTCTGGACCGATCAGAGCTTTCTTT.

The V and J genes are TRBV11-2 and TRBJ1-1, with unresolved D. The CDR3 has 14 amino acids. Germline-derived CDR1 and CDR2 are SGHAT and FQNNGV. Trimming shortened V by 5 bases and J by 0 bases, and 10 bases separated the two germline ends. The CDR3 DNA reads TGTGCCAGCAGCCCTCCGATCCTGAACACTGAAGCTTTCTTT. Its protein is CASSPPILNTEAFF.

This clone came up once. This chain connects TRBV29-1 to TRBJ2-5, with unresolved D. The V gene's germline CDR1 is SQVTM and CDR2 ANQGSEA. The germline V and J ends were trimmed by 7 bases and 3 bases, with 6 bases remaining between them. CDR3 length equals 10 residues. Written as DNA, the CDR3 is TGCAGCGGGACCGAAGAGACCCAGTACTTC. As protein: CSGTEETQYF.

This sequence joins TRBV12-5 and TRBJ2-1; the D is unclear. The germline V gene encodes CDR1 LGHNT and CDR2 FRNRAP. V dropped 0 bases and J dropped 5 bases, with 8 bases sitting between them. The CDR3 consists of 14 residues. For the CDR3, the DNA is TGTGCTAGTGGTTTGGTAAGGCAGAACAATGAGCAGTTCTTC. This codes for CASGLVRQNNEQFF.

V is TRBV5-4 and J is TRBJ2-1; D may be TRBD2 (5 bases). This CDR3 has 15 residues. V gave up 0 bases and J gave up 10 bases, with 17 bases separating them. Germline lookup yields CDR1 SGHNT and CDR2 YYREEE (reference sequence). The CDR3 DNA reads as TGTGCCAGCAGCTTGGCCTGGGCAGGAGGTAGGGAGCAGTTCTTC. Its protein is CASSLAWAGGREQFF.

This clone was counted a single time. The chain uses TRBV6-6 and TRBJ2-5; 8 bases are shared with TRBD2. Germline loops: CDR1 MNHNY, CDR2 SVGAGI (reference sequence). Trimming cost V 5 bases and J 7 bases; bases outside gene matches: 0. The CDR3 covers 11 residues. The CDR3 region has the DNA TGTGCCAGCAGTGCGGGGGGGACCCAGTACTTC. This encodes CASSAGGTQYF.

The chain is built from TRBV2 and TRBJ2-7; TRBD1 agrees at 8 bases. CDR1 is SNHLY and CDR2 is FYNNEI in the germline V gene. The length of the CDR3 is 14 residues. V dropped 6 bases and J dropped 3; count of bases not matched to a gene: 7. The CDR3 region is CASRENRGDYEQYF. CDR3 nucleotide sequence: TGTGCCAGCAGGGAAAACAGGGGGGACTACGAGCAGTACTTC.

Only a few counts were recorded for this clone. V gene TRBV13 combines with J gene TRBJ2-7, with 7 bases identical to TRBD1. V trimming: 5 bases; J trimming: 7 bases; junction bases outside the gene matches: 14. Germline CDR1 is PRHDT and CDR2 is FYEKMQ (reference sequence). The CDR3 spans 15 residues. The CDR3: CASSPLETGTSEQYF. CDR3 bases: TGTGCCAGCAGCCCTCTGGAGACAGGGACGAGTGAGCAGTACTTC. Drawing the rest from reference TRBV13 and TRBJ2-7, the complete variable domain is AAGVIQSPRHLIKEKRETATLKCYPIPRHDTVYWYQQGPGQDPQFLISFYEKMQSDKGSIPDRFSAQQFSDYHSELNMSSLELGDSALYFCASSPLETGTSEQYFGPGTRLTVT.